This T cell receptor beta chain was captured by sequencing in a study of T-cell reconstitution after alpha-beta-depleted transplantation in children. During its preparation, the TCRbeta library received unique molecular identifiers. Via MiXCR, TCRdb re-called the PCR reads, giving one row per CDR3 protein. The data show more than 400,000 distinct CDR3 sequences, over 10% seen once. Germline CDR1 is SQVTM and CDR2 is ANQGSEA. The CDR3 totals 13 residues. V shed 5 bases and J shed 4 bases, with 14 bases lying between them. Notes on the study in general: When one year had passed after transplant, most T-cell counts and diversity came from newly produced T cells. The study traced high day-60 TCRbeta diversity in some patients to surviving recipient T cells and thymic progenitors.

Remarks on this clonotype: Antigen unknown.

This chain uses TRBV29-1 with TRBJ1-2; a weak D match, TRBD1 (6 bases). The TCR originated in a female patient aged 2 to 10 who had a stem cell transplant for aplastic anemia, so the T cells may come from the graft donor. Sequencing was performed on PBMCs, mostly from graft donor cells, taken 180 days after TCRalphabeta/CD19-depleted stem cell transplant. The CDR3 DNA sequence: TGCAGCGTTCCCCAGACAGGCACCTATGGCTACACCTTC. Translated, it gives CSVPQTGTYGYTF.